This TCR beta chain is drawn from a study of T cells in localized non-small cell lung cancer. V gave up 4 bases and J gave up 0 bases, with 7 bases separating them. The CDR3 contains 15 residues. The germline CDR1 and CDR2 sequences are SGHTA and FQGNSA. Clones were read by immunoSEQ multiplex PCR, and TCRdb kept only the in-frame ones, dropping some. The table includes around 70,000 clones, 85% to 90% detected once. Specimen: peripheral blood, collected before any cancer treatment. V gene TRBV7-2 combines with J gene TRBJ1-6; D gene uncertain. The TCR sequence derives from a male donor aged 60 or over with stage III squamous cell lung carcinoma. CDR3 loop: CASSSRNSYNSPLHF. The CDR3, as DNA: TGTGCCAGCAGCTCCCGTAACTCCTATAATTCACCCCTCCACTTT.